This TCR beta chain was found in a study of blood T cell repertoires in COVID-19. In the original analysis: Amplification of reference gene primers provided the estimated nucleated cell counts. The assay was immunoSEQ multiplex PCR, and TCRdb's table has in-frame clones only and misses some. V, J and clone size derive from that table, while D and trimming were established from the DNA sequence. The sample contains roughly 180,000 clones, roughly 85% of which appear only once. The sequenced material came from peripheral blood. This TCR came from a woman younger than 45 with acute or convalescent COVID-19.

For the CDR3, the DNA is TGTGCCAGCAGCCCCGGACTAGTGATAGATACGCAGTATTTT. Translation gives CASSPGLVIDTQYF. The chain has TRBV3-1 (or the pseudogene TRBV3-2) and TRBJ2-3, with 7 bases that match TRBD2. The CDR3 contains 14 residues. Germline-derived CDR1 and CDR2 are LGHDT and YNNKEL (reference sequence). J lost 5 bases, V lost 4 bases, and 6 bases had no gene match.